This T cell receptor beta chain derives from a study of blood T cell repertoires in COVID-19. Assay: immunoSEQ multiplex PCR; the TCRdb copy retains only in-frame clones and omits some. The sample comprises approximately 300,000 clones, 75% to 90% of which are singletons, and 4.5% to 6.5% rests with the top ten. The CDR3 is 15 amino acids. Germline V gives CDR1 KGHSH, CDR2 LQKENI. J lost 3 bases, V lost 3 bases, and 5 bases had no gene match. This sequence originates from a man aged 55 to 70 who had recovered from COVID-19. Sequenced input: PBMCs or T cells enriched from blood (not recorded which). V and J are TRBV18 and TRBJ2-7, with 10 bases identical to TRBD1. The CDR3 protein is CASSPGQGGYYEQYF. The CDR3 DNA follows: TGTGCCAGCTCACCCGGACAGGGGGGATACTACGAGCAGTACTTC.